This is a list of T cell receptor beta chains from one sample in a study of Graves' ophthalmopathy and Graves' hyperthyroidism. TCRdb processed the multiplex PCR reads anew with MiXCR; each CDR3 protein has one entry. The repertoire consists of 400,000 or so distinct CDR3 sequences, with 15% occurring once and the leading ten covering about 7%. The sample consisted of peripheral blood. The receptors come from a woman younger than 30 with stable Graves' hyperthyroidism. Each CDR3 is given with its conserved first and last residue. D genes are given only for firm matches. Expanded clones get a size class; other rows say once, few or many, or leave the size out.

abundance	d_gene	v_gene	j_gene	CDR3nt	CDR3aa
many	NA	TRBV29-1	TRBJ2-7	TGCAGCACTTGGGACCGTCCCTACGAGCAGTACTTC	CSTWDRPYEQYF
few	NA	TRBV11-2	TRBJ1-3	TGTGCCAGCAGCTCCCTGGGGGGGAACTCTGGAAACACCATATATTTT	CASSSLGGNSGNTIYF
many	NA	TRBV20-1	TRBJ1-1	TGCAGTGCTAGAGATTGGAGGAGGGACACTGAAGCTTTCTTT	CSARDWRRDTEAFF
few	NA	TRBV7-3	TRBJ1-1	TGTGCCAGCAGCTTGTTGAGTCGCGGCACTGAAGCCTTCTTT	CASSLLSRGTEAFF
NA	NA	TRBV6-1	TRBJ2-3	TGTGCCAGCAGTGAAACGGGAGCCCCCACAGATACGCAGTATTTT	CASSETGAPTDTQYF
NA	NA	TRBV6-2/TRBV6-3	TRBJ2-7	TGTGCCAGCAGTTACTCCAGACTCTACGAGCAGTACTTC	CASSYSRLYEQYF
many	NA	TRBV6-2/TRBV6-3	TRBJ1-3	TGTGCCAGCAGTCGAGGCCGGATGAACACCATATATTTT	CASSRGRMNTIYF
NA	NA	TRBV5-1	TRBJ1-5	TGCGCCAGCAGCTTCAACCGACGACACGACCCCCAGCCCCAGCATTTT	CASSFNRRHDPQPQHF
many	NA	TRBV6-5	TRBJ1-1	TGTGCCAGCAGTTACGTGGGCAGGAACACTGAAGCTTTCTTT	CASSYVGRNTEAFF
NA	TRBD1	TRBV24-1	TRBJ2-7	TGTGCCACCAGTGCTACGGACAGGGAAACCTACGAGCAGTACTTC	CATSATDRETYEQYF
many	TRBD1	TRBV20-1	TRBJ2-5	TGCAGTGCTCAGGCCGACAGGGTGGAGACCCAGTACTTC	CSAQADRVETQYF
many	NA	TRBV12-3/TRBV12-4	TRBJ1-2	TGTGCCAGCAGTTTTCGTCAGAATTCCTATGGCTACACCTTC	CASSFRQNSYGYTF
many	TRBD1	TRBV11-2	TRBJ1-2	TGTGCCAGCAGCTCGGGTCAGGGGGGGAACTATGGCTACACCTTC	CASSSGQGGNYGYTF
few	NA	TRBV20-1	TRBJ2-7	TGCAGTGCTACGGGACGGGCGGTTTCCTACGAGCAGTACTTC	CSATGRAVSYEQYF
many	NA	TRBV29-1	TRBJ1-5	TGCAGCGTTACGACAGGTTGGCTCAATCAGCCCCAGCATTTT	CSVTTGWLNQPQHF
many	TRBD1	TRBV10-3	TRBJ1-2	TGTGCCCTCGGTCAGGGGGCTAACTATGGCTACACCTTC	CALGQGANYGYTF
many	NA	TRBV11-2	TRBJ1-5	TGTGCCAGCAGCAGCCCGTCCAGGGCCCCCTACCAAGTGCCCCAGCATTTT	CASSSPSRAPYQVPQHF
many	TRBD1	TRBV19	TRBJ2-5	TGTGCCAGTAGTCCCCCCAGGGCAGGGGGCAAAGAGACCCAGTACTTC	CASSPPRAGGKETQYF
many	NA	TRBV6-1	TRBJ1-1	TGTGCCAGCAGTGGTGTAGGGGGAGGTGAAGCTTTCTTT	CASSGVGGGEAFF